The 3 T cell receptor beta chains given below trace back to one sample, sequenced in a study of glioma-infiltrating T cells after dendritic cell vaccination. Sequenced by immunoSEQ multiplex PCR; TCRdb stores in-frame clones only, minus some. There are about 82,000 clones in the sample; 85% to 90% occur only once, and 3.2% lies in the top ten. Material: blood, obtained before dendritic cell vaccination. These receptors were collected from a human donor with glioblastoma.

V usage is TRBV30 and J usage is TRBJ1-4; D gene uncertain. CDR3 length equals 13 residues. From germline, CDR1 is GTSNPN and CDR2 SVGIG (reference sequence). Deletions cut 1 base from V and 4 bases from J, with 7 bases between. CDR3 in DNA: TGTGCCTGGAGTGGCTACGGTAATGAAAAACTGTTTTTT. Its protein product is CAWSGYGNEKLFF. The whole variable domain, remainder taken from reference TRBV30 and TRBJ1-4, is SQTIHQWPATLVQPVGSPLSLECTVEGTSNPNLYWYRQAAGRGLQLLFYSVGIGQISSEVPQNLSASRPQDRQFILSSKKLLLSDSGFYLCAWSGYGNEKLFFGSGTQLSVL.

The chain couples TRBV10-1 to TRBJ2-2; maybe TRBD1 (5 bases). This CDR3 has 14 residues. Deletions cut 4 bases from V and 5 bases from J, with 11 bases between. CDR1 and CDR2 from the germline V gene are WNHNN and SYGVQD (reference sequence). The CDR3 protein is CASSGARQTGELFF. CDR3 nucleotide sequence: TGCGCCAGCAGTGGGGCTAGACAGACCGGGGAGCTGTTTTTT.

The chain has TRBV15 and TRBJ1-4, with D possibly matching TRBD1 (6 bases). CDR1 is LNHNV and CDR2 is YYDKDF in the germline V gene (reference sequence). This CDR3 has 15 residues. V lost 2 bases to trimming and J lost 4 bases, with 11 bases between them. The CDR3 coding sequence is TGTGCCACCAGCAGAATTGGGGGCCTTAATGAAAAACTGTTTTTT. As protein: CATSRIGGLNEKLFF.